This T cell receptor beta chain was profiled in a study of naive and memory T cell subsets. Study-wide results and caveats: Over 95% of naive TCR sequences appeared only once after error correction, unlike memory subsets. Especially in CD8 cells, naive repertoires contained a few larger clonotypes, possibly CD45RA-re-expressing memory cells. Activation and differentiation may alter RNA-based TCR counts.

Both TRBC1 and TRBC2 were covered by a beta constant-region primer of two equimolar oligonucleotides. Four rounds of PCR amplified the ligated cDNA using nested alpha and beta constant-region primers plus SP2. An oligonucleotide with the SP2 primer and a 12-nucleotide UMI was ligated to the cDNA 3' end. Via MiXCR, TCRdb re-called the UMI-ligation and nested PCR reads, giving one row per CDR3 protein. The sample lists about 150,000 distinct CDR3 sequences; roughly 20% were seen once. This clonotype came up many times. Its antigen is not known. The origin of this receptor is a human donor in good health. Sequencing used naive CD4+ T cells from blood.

CDR3 nucleotide sequence: TGTGCCAGCAGCTTTTACGGGACCGCAGATACGCAGTATTTT. The encoded protein is CASSFYGTADTQYF. The chain carries TRBV11-2 and TRBJ2-3; possibly TRBD1 or TRBD2 for D (5 bases each). Germline assignment: CDR1 SGHAT and CDR2 FQNNGV. V lost 3 bases and J 4 bases, leaving 11 bases between the germline ends. The CDR3 covers 14 residues.